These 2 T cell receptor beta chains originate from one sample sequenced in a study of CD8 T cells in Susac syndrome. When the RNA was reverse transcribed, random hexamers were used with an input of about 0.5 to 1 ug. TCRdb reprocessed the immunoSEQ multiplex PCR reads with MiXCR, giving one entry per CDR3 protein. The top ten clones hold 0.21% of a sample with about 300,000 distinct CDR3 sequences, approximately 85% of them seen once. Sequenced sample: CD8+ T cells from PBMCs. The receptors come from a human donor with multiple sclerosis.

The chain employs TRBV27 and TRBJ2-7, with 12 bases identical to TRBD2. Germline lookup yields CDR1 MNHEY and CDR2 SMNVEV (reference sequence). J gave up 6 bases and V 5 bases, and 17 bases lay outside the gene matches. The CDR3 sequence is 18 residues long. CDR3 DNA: TGTGCCAGCAGTCTCTCGCTAGACTTTTGGACTAGCGGGGCCGAGCAGTACTTC. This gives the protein CASSLSLDFWTSGAEQYF.

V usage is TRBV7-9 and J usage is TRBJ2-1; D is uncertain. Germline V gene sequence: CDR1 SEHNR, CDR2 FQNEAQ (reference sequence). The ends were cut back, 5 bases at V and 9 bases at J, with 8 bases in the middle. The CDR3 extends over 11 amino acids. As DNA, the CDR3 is TGTGCCAGCAGCCCACATGGTGAGCAGTTCTTC. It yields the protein CASSPHGEQFF.